This section outlines one TCR beta chain sequence together with its context. The antigen remains undetermined. The data are from a study of cytomegalovirus exposure and HLA in healthy donors. Study as a whole: There were some 400 genotyped donors. Of these, about 80% fell in the genetic ancestry cluster associated with self-reported Caucasian donors. General study results and limits: The listing of roughly 160 TCR beta chains classed them as cytomegalovirus-associated.

PCR primers comprised 60 Vbeta and 13 Jbeta primers. Generated by immunoSEQ multiplex PCR, the TCRdb table keeps only in-frame clones and is missing some. Among about 170,000 clones, roughly 88% were seen once, and the ten largest hold 1.2%. All the people who gave samples were healthy bone marrow donors. CDR1 is LGHNA and CDR2 is YSLEER in the germline V gene. The CDR3 loop spans 12 amino acids. Trimming left V 3 bases short and J 4 bases short, with 7 bases between. This TCR derives from a boy between 2 and 10 years old in good health and CMV-seronegative. The sample consisted of PBMCs. The V gene is TRBV4-3, the J gene TRBJ2-7; D ambiguous. The CDR3 DNA sequence: TGCGCCAGCAGCCAGCCTAGATACGAGCAGTACGTC. Amino acids: CASSQPRYEQYV.